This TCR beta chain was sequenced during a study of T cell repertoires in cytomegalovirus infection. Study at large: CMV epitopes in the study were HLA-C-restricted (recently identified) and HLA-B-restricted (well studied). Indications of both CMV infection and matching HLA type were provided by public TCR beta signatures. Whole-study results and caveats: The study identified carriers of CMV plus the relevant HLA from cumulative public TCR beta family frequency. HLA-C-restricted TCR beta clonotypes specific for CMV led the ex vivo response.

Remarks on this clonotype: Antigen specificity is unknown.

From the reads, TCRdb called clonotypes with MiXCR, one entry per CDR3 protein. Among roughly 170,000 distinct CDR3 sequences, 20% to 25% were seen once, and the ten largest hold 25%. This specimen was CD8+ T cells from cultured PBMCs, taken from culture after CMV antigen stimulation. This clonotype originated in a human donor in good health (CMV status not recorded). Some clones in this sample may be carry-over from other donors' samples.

The CDR3 loop reads CASSLVTGGGTGELFF. CDR3 coding DNA: TGTGCCAGCAGCTTAGTCACGGGGGGAGGCACCGGGGAGCTGTTTTTT. The V gene is TRBV11-2, the J gene TRBJ2-2; 7 bases agree with TRBD2. V shed 1 base and J 4 bases; nucleotides not matched to a gene: 6. This CDR3 comprises 16 residues. Germline V lookup: CDR1 SGHAT, CDR2 FQNNGV.